This T cell receptor (beta chain) was captured in a study of blood T cell repertoires in COVID-19. In the study overall: The United States, Italy and Spain were the sources of the acute and convalescent COVID-19 samples. PBMCs, B-cell-depleted T cells, or T cells provided the cDNA or gDNA that made up the material.

The V gene's germline CDR1 is MDHEN and CDR2 SYDVKM. Unmatched junction bases numbered 13, after V lost 7 bases and J lost 8 bases. CDR3 size: 15 residues. Original data processing: By means of reference gene primer amplification, nucleated cell counts were estimated. Using immunoSEQ multiplex PCR, the repertoire was profiled, and TCRdb retains in-frame clones only, with some absent. V, J and clone size derive from that table, while D and trimming were established from the DNA sequence. Of some 70,000 clones in the sample, 87% were seen once. This receptor was obtained from a man in his fifties or sixties with active COVID-19. The sequencing sample was made of peripheral blood. The chain uses TRBV28 and TRBJ2-1; 8 bases agree with TRBD1. CDR3 DNA: TGTGCCAGCACTAAGGACAGGGCCGTTGACGATGAGCAGTTCTTC. This translates into CASTKDRAVDDEQFF.